This T cell receptor beta chain was captured in a study of T cell responses to AZD1222 COVID-19 vaccine. Findings of the study overall: Nearly half of unique spike-specific TCRs reportedly avoided B.1.351 and B.1.1.7 mutated regions. Samples come after the peak T cell response, not at day 14. Donors were mostly white British, more females; clonal diversity possibly underestimated. Once two AZD1222 doses were given, Spike-specific TCR breadth and depth went up.

Comments on this clone: The antigen remains undetermined.

Using immunoSEQ multiplex PCR, the repertoire was profiled, and TCRdb retains in-frame clones only, with some absent. The repertoire has fewer than 150,000 clones, roughly 92% of them found once; the top ten carry about a tenth. The V gene's germline CDR1 is SGHTA and CDR2 FQGNSA. The V end was cut by 1 base, the J end by 8 bases, with 11 bases between. The CDR3 runs to 13 residues. This receptor was identified in an adult who received the AZD1222 COVID-19 vaccine. This material consisted of peripheral blood, taken 28 days after the second AZD1222 dose. V gene TRBV7-2 combines with J gene TRBJ1-2; a weak D match, TRBD1 (6 bases). The CDR3 DNA reads TGTGCCAGCAGCTTAGTGGGGGGGCCAGGCTACACCTTC. Protein product: CASSLVGGPGYTF.